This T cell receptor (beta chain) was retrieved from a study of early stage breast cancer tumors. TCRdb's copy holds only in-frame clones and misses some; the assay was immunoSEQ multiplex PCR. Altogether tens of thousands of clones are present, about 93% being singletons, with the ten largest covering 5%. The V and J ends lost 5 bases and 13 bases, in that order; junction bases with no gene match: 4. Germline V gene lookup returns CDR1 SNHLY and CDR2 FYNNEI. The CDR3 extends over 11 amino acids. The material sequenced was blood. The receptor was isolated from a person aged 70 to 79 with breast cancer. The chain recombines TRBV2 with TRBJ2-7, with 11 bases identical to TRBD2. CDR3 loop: CASSISGRAYF. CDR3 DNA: TGTGCCAGCAGTATTAGCGGGAGGGCCTACTTC.